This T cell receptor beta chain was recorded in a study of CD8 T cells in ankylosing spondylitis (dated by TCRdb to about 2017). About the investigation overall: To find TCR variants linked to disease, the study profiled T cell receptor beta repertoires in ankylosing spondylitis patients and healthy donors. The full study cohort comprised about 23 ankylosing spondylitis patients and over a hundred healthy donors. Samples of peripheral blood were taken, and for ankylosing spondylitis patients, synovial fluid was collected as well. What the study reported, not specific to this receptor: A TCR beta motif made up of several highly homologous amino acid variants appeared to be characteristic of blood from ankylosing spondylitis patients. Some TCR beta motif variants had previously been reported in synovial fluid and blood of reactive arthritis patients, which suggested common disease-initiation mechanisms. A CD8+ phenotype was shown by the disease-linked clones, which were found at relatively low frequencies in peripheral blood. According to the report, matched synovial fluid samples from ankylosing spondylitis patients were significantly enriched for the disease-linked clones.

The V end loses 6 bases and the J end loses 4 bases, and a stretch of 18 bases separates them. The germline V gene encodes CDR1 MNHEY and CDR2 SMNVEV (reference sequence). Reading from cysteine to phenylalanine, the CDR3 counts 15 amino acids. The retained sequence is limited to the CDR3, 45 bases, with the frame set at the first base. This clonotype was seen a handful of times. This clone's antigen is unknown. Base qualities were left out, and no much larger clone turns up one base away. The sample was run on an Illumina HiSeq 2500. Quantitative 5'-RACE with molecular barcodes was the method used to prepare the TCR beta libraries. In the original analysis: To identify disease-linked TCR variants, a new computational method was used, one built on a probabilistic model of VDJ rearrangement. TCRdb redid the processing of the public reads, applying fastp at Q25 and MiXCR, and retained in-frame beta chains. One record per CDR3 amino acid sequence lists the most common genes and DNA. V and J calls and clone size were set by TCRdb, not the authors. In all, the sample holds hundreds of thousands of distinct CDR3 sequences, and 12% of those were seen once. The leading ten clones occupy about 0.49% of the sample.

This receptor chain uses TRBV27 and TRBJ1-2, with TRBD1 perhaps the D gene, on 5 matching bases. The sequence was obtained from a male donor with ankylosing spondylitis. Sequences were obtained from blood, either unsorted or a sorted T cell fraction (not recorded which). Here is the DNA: TGTGCCAGCAGCCCTAGAGGGACCCGACTCTATGGCTACACCTTC. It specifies CASSPRGTRLYGYTF.